These 24 T cell receptor beta chains were all obtained from the same sample, sequenced in a study of blood T cell repertoires in COVID-19. Clones were read by immunoSEQ multiplex PCR, and TCRdb kept only the in-frame ones, dropping some. Altogether over 150,000 clones are present, roughly 87% being singletons, with the ten largest covering 7.6%. Sequencing was carried out using peripheral blood. These receptors were obtained from a woman between 70 and 85 years old with COVID-19, enrolled during active disease.

The chain links TRBV9 to TRBJ1-4; a weak D match, TRBD1 (5 bases). The CDR3 is 15 amino acids. CDR1 is SGDLS and CDR2 is YYNGEE in the germline V gene. V lost 3 bases to trimming and J lost 7 bases, with 16 bases between them. Here the CDR3 DNA reads TGTGCCAGCAGCGGGGTAACAGAAAGGGGTGAAAAACTGTTTTTT. Translated, it gives CASSGVTERGEKLFF. Looking up the rest from reference TRBV9 and TRBJ1-4 gives the full variable domain: DSGVTQTPKHLITATGQRVTLRCSPRSGDLSVYWYQQSLDQGLQFLIQYYNGEERAKGNILERFSAQQFPDLHSELNLSSLELGDSALYFCASSGVTERGEKLFFGSGTQLSVL.

V usage is TRBV6-6 and J usage is TRBJ2-7; 7 positions match TRBD2. The germline gives CDR1 MNHNY, CDR2 SVGAGI (reference sequence). The junction had 10 bases not matched to a gene; V was cut back by 6 bases and J by 5 bases. The length of the CDR3 is 14 residues. Here the CDR3 DNA reads TGTGCCAGCAGGGGAACGACGGGGAGGGACGAGCAGTACTTC. It codes for CASRGTTGRDEQYF.

The chain couples TRBV30 to TRBJ1-5; the D gene is possibly TRBD1 (6 bases). V shed 1 base and J shed 4 bases, with 11 bases lying between them. CDR3 size: 14 residues. Germline loops: CDR1 GTSNPN, CDR2 SVGIG (reference sequence). Here the CDR3 DNA reads TGTGCCTGGAGTGACACAGGGAGTAATCAGCCCCAGCATTTT. It codes for CAWSDTGSNQPQHF.

The chain recombines TRBV21-1 with TRBJ2-7; no check of the table's D call, TRBD1, against the DNA was made. TRBV21-1 is described as a pseudogene. CDR3 size: 14 residues. The CDR3 sequence is CASSSGTVPYEQYF. The DNA of the CDR3 is TGTGCCAGCAGCTCCGGGACAGTACCCTACGAGCAGTACTTC.

The chain links TRBV4-2 to TRBJ2-7; 7 positions agree with TRBD2. CDR3 size: 15 residues. Germline lookup yields CDR1 LGHNA and CDR2 YNFKEQ. J lost 2 bases, V lost 5 bases, and 9 bases had no gene match. The CDR3 here is CASSGTSERAYEQYF. As DNA, the CDR3 is TGTGCCAGCAGCGGTACTAGCGAGAGGGCCTACGAGCAGTACTTC.

V gene TRBV30 combines with J gene TRBJ1-2; a possible D gene is TRBD1 (6 bases). V was clipped by 0 bases and J by 10 bases, with 24 bases between them. The CDR3 loop spans 16 amino acids. CDR1 GTSNPN and CDR2 SVGIG come from the germline V gene (reference sequence). This CDR3 reads CAWSVLRGGRALSYTF. CDR3 sequence (DNA): TGTGCCTGGAGTGTACTTAGGGGGGGCAGGGCGTTGTCCTACACCTTC. Using reference TRBV30 and TRBJ1-2 for the parts outside the CDR3, the full variable domain is SQTIHQWPATLVQPVGSPLSLECTVEGTSNPNLYWYRQAAGRGLQLLFYSVGIGQISSEVPQNLSASRPQDRQFILSSKKLLLSDSGFYLCAWSVLRGGRALSYTFGSGTRLTVV.

This clone appeared once. The rearrangement links TRBV7-2 to TRBJ2-7, with unresolved D. CDR1 SGHTA and CDR2 FQGNSA come from the germline V gene. This CDR3 comprises 13 residues. Trimming shortened V by 7 bases and J by 6 bases, and 16 bases separated the two germline ends. The CDR3 bases are TGTGCCAGCACCCCGGCCCTAGTAGGCGAGCAGTACTTC. It specifies CASTPALVGEQYF.

This clone was observed once. The chain combines TRBV9 with TRBJ1-1, with D possibly being TRBD1 (5 bases). This CDR3 comprises 13 residues. Germline-derived CDR1 and CDR2 are SGDLS and YYNGEE. V lost 7 bases and J lost 2, with 12 bases in between. As DNA, the CDR3 is TGTGCCAGCTCAGACAGTTTCAACACTGAAGCTTTCTTT. Amino acids: CASSDSFNTEAFF.

This chain's CDR3 is CASSSGQGREQYF. The CDR3 DNA sequence: TGCGCCAGCAGCTCGGGACAGGGTCGCGAGCAGTACTTC. The J gene is TRBJ2-7, the V gene TRBV5-1, with 9 bases aligning to TRBD1. With 3 bases clipped from V and 6 bases from J, the junction kept 4 bases outside the gene matches. The V gene's germline CDR1 is SGHRS and CDR2 YFSETQ. There are 13 residues in the CDR3.

This rearrangement joins TRBV2 to TRBJ2-1, with a weak D call TRBD1 (5 bases). The CDR3 covers 14 residues. V was shortened by 3 bases and J by 9 bases, with 15 bases between the two germline ends. Per the germline V gene, CDR1 is SNHLY and CDR2 is FYNNEI. The CDR3 coding sequence is TGTGCCAGCAGTGATACTACCCTAAGGGGTGAGCAGTTCTTC. Protein: CASSDTTLRGEQFF.

The chain uses TRBV20-1 and TRBJ2-7, with D tentatively TRBD2 (6 bases). V lost 6 bases, J lost 4 bases, and 10 bases lay in between. The CDR3 spans 11 residues. Germline V gene data show CDR1 as DFQATT and CDR2 as SNEGSKA (reference sequence). The CDR3 here is CSATGLYEQYF. In nucleotides, the CDR3 is TGCAGTGCGACGGGACTTTACGAGCAGTACTTC.

This chain links TRBV25-1 with TRBJ1-4; possible D gene TRBD1, 6 bases. CDR1 and CDR2 (germline): MGHDK, SYGVNS. This CDR3 is 16 amino acids long. V shed 3 bases and J shed 6 bases, with 17 bases lying between them. Here the CDR3 reads CASSDRIGGADEKLFF. The CDR3 DNA reads as TGTGCCAGCAGTGACAGGATAGGGGGGGCTGATGAAAAACTGTTTTTT.

The chain combines TRBV9 with TRBJ2-2, with 9 bases lining up with TRBD2. Per the germline V gene, CDR1 is SGDLS and CDR2 is YYNGEE. The CDR3 loop spans 16 amino acids. V dropped 5 bases and J dropped 7; count of bases not matched to a gene: 12. CDR3 region: CASRKGGGRDHGELFF. CDR3 DNA: TGTGCCAGCAGAAAGGGAGGCGGGAGGGACCACGGGGAGCTGTTTTTT.

The CDR3 region is CASSRLLDSLTGEQFF. For the CDR3, the DNA is TGTGCCAGCAGTCGACTGCTGGACAGCCTGACAGGCGAGCAGTTCTTC. This rearrangement joins TRBV27 to TRBJ2-1; TRBD1 is a possible D gene (6 bases). The CDR3 runs 16 residues. CDR1 is MNHEY and CDR2 is SMNVEV in the germline V gene (reference sequence). With 5 bases removed from V and 10 bases from J, the gap between germline ends came to 24 bases.

J is TRBJ2-1 and V is TRBV2; D is ambiguous. CDR3 length: 11 amino acids. Germline V gene sequence: CDR1 SNHLY, CDR2 FYNNEI. Trimming removed 0 bases from V and 12 bases from J, with 6 bases in between. DNA for the CDR3: TGTGCCAGCAGTGAAGCTCTAAGGCAGTTCTTC. This sequence encodes CASSEALRQFF.

The chain couples TRBV2 to TRBJ2-1; TRBD2 agrees at 11 bases. Trimming at V came to 6 bases and at J to 7 bases, leaving 11 bases not matched to a gene. CDR3 length equals 16 residues. Per the germline V gene, CDR1 is SNHLY and CDR2 is FYNNEI. CDR3 sequence (DNA): TGTGCCAGCAGGGTACAACTAGCGGGAGTTTTGAATGAGCAGTTCTTC. Amino acids: CASRVQLAGVLNEQFF.

The chain uses TRBV7-2 and TRBJ2-7; a possible D gene is TRBD2 (6 bases). The CDR3 has 15 amino acids. Germline CDR1 reads SGHTA; CDR2 reads FQGNSA. Trimming removed 5 bases at V and 7 bases at J, with 21 bases between. CDR3 bases: TGTGCCAGCAGCCAAACCCCACTAGCAGCTACGGAGCAGTACTTC. This translates into CASSQTPLAATEQYF.

The chain couples TRBV18 to TRBJ1-2; 7 bases are a match to TRBD1. Germline-derived CDR1 and CDR2 are KGHSH and LQKENI. V trimming: 2 bases; J trimming: 4 bases; junction bases outside the gene matches: 4. This CDR3 has 14 residues. DNA for the CDR3: TGTGCCAGCTCACCAGGGGACAGTCCCTATGGCTACACCTTC. Amino acid sequence: CASSPGDSPYGYTF.

The chain couples TRBV3-1 (or the pseudogene TRBV3-2) to TRBJ1-2; TRBD1 might be the D (5 bases). The CDR3 extends over 15 amino acids. The V end lost 4 bases, the J end lost 6 bases, and 18 bases lay between the germline ends. Germline lookup yields CDR1 LGHDT and CDR2 YNNKEL (reference sequence). The CDR3 reads CASSPMSGNPHGYTF. The CDR3 coding sequence is TGTGCCAGCAGCCCTATGTCAGGGAATCCCCATGGCTACACCTTC.

V gene TRBV19 combines with J gene TRBJ1-1; no definite D call. V lost 4 bases to trimming and J lost 1 base, with 10 bases between them. The CDR3 spans 14 residues. The germline gives CDR1 LNHDA, CDR2 SQIVND (reference sequence). The CDR3 nucleotides are TGTGCCAGTAGTACAAAACAGCCGAACACTGAAGCTTTCTTT. Residues: CASSTKQPNTEAFF.

The CDR3 bases are TGTGCCAGTAGTACCGAGGCAGGGAATAGACCCCAGCATTTT. Translating it yields CASSTEAGNRPQHF. The rearrangement links TRBV19 to TRBJ1-5, with D tentatively TRBD1 (5 bases). The CDR3 is 14 residues long. Germline V gene sequence: CDR1 LNHDA, CDR2 SQIVND (reference sequence). The germline V and J ends were trimmed by 4 bases and 10 bases, with 17 bases remaining between them.

The V gene is TRBV30, the J gene TRBJ1-2; the match to TRBD1 covers 8 bases. The germline CDR1 and CDR2 sequences are GTSNPN and SVGIG (reference sequence). After removal of 2 bases from V and 6 bases from J, the junction contained 8 bases not matched to a gene. The CDR3 consists of 14 residues. The CDR3 here is CAWSKDRAKNGYTF. DNA for the CDR3: TGTGCCTGGAGTAAGGACAGGGCTAAGAATGGCTACACCTTC.

The chain joins TRBV4-3 to TRBJ1-1, with no clear D. V shed 0 bases and J shed 4 bases, with 12 bases lying between them. The CDR3 runs to 15 residues. From germline, CDR1 is LGHNA and CDR2 YSLEER. The CDR3 protein is CASSQEGGRPTEAFF. The CDR3 nucleotides are TGCGCCAGCAGCCAAGAAGGAGGCAGACCCACTGAAGCTTTCTTT.

This clone was picked up a small number of times. The J gene is TRBJ1-3, the V gene TRBV5-1, with D possibly being TRBD1 (6 bases). CDR1 and CDR2 from the germline V gene are SGHRS and YFSETQ. V was trimmed by 0 bases and J by 0 bases, leaving 10 bases between them. This CDR3 spans 16 amino acids. CDR3 sequence: CASSLVPRGSGNTIYF. CDR3 sequence (DNA): TGCGCCAGCAGCTTGGTCCCCAGGGGCTCTGGAAACACCATATATTTT. Supplemented by reference TRBV5-1 and TRBJ1-3, the full variable domain reads KAGVTQTPRYLIKTRGQQVTLSCSPISGHRSVSWYQQTPGQGLQFLFEYFSETQRNKGNFPGRFSGRQFSNSRSEMNVSTLELGDSALYLCASSLVPRGSGNTIYFGEGSWLTVV.